One sample yielded the 21 T cell receptor beta chains listed below, sequenced in a study of radiotherapy plus CTLA-4 blockade in lung cancer. Data came from immunoSEQ multiplex PCR; TCRdb stores just in-frame clones and leaves some out. The profile shows roughly 39,000 clones, around 79% of them singletons. The material sequenced was peripheral blood, taken from a patient treated with radiotherapy plus ipilimumab. The source of these receptors is a human donor with non-small cell lung cancer who had stable disease on radiotherapy plus ipilimumab.

This chain joins TRBV10-3 and TRBJ2-1, with a possible D match to TRBD1 (5 bases). This CDR3 is 15 amino acids long. The V gene lost 4 bases and the J gene lost 5 bases, with 15 bases spanning the gap. CDR1 is ENHRY, CDR2 SYGVKD, per germline. DNA of the CDR3: TGTGCCATCAGTGGTTGGAAGGGGCGTAACAATGAGCAGTTCTTC. Its protein product is CAISGWKGRNNEQFF.

The V call is TRBV28, the J call TRBJ2-7, with a tentative D call TRBD2 (6 bases). The germline gives CDR1 MDHEN, CDR2 SYDVKM. Between the trimmed V and J ends, which lost 4 bases and 0 bases, there was a span of 13 bases. The CDR3 runs 15 residues. CDR3 amino acids: CASSYGTVSSYEQYV. For the CDR3, the DNA is TGTGCCAGCAGTTACGGGACTGTAAGCTCCTACGAGCAGTACGTC.

The V and J genes are TRBV18 and TRBJ1-1; D remains ambiguous. There are 13 residues in the CDR3. Germline CDR1 is KGHSH and CDR2 is LQKENI. V gave up 3 bases and J gave up 0 bases, with 5 bases separating them. This chain's CDR3 is CASSPVLNTEAFF. The CDR3 DNA reads TGTGCCAGCTCACCGGTCCTGAACACTGAAGCTTTCTTT.

The chain combines TRBV6-5 with TRBJ2-5; D gene unclear. Trimming removed 8 bases from V and 2 bases from J, with 15 bases in between. Germline V lookup: CDR1 MNHEY, CDR2 SVGAGI. The CDR3 totals 14 residues. The DNA of the CDR3 is TGTGCCAGCCGGAATAGTTGGATACAAGAGACCCAGTACTTC. Amino acids: CASRNSWIQETQYF.

The DNA of the CDR3 is TGCGCCAGCAGGGTGAGCGGGGGGGCAGTAGATACGCAGTATTTT. Its translation is CASRVSGGAVDTQYF. This rearrangement joins TRBV5-1 to TRBJ2-3; 10 bases line up with TRBD2. The CDR3 loop spans 15 amino acids. The trim removed 5 bases at V and 5 bases at J, leaving 8 bases unmatched. Germline CDR1 and CDR2: SGHRS and YFSETQ.

The rearrangement uses TRBV9 and TRBJ2-2, with D possibly being TRBD2 (7 bases). This CDR3 has 17 residues. V dropped 4 bases and J dropped 1 base, with 17 bases sitting between them. Germline V gene lookup returns CDR1 SGDLS and CDR2 YYNGEE. The CDR3 sequence is CASSPLGGALNTGELFF. The CDR3 DNA follows: TGTGCCAGCAGCCCCTTAGGGGGGGCCTTGAACACCGGGGAGCTGTTTTTT.

This clone was observed a few times. CDR3 region: CASSPGGSSNQPQHF. The DNA of the CDR3 is TGTGCCAGCAGCCCGGGGGGCTCGAGCAATCAGCCCCAGCATTTT. This chain uses TRBV5-8 with TRBJ1-5; a weak D match, TRBD1 (6 bases). From germline, CDR1 is SGHTS and CDR2 YDEGEE. Deletions cut 4 bases from V and 1 base from J, with 12 bases between. This CDR3 has 15 residues.

V and J are TRBV19 and TRBJ1-5; perhaps TRBD1 as D (6 bases). This CDR3 comprises 13 residues. Trimming left V 5 bases short and J 7 bases short, with 12 bases between. Germline lookup yields CDR1 LNHDA and CDR2 SQIVND (reference sequence). This chain's CDR3 is CASSAKGGQPQHF. The DNA for the CDR3 is TGTGCCAGTAGTGCAAAGGGGGGCCAGCCCCAGCATTTT.

The CDR3, as DNA: TGTGCCAGCAGCTTGGGGGGCGGATATGGCTACACCTTC. This encodes CASSLGGGYGYTF. This rearrangement joins TRBV5-4 to TRBJ1-2, with a tentative D call TRBD1 (5 bases). V lost 0 bases and J 5 bases, leaving 8 bases between the germline ends. Looked up from germline, CDR1 is SGHNT and CDR2 is YYREEE (reference sequence). This CDR3 has 13 residues.

The CDR3 loop is CASSQDSWTVYGYTF. The CDR3 DNA follows: TGTGCCAGCAGCCAAGATTCTTGGACGGTCTATGGCTACACCTTC. The gene calls are TRBV4-2 and TRBJ1-2; D unresolved. CDR1 is LGHNA, CDR2 YNFKEQ, per germline. There are 15 residues in the CDR3. The V end was cut by 0 bases, the J end by 4 bases, with 12 bases between.

The chain employs TRBV6-1 and TRBJ1-6; 11 nucleotides line up with TRBD1. CDR3 size: 14 residues. Per germline, CDR1 MNHNS and CDR2 SASEGT. Trimming cost V 7 bases and J 9 bases; bases outside gene matches: 5. CDR3 protein: CASTPGTGGSPLHF. The CDR3 nucleotides read TGTGCCAGCACCCCCGGGACAGGGGGTTCACCCCTCCACTTT.

V gene TRBV12-5 combines with J gene TRBJ2-3; the match to TRBD2 covers 10 bases. After removal of 5 bases from V and 7 bases from J, the junction contained 15 bases not matched to a gene. CDR1 is LGHNT and CDR2 is FRNRAP in the germline V gene. The CDR3 length is 17 residues. As DNA, the CDR3 is TGTGCTAGTGGTCTTATTTCCTCTAGCGGGGGAAGGAATACGCAGTATTTT. Its translation is CASGLISSSGGRNTQYF.

V is TRBV9 and J is TRBJ2-3; D possibly corresponds to TRBD1 (6 bases). CDR3 length: 13 amino acids. In germline, CDR1 is SGDLS, CDR2 YYNGEE. V was clipped by 0 bases and J by 4 bases, with 6 bases between them. The CDR3: CASSVEGADTQYF. CDR3 bases: TGTGCCAGCAGCGTAGAGGGGGCAGATACGCAGTATTTT.

CDR3 protein: CASSLGAYEQYF. For the CDR3, the DNA is TGTGCCAGCAGCTTAGGTGCCTACGAGCAGTACTTC. The chain uses TRBV7-9 and TRBJ2-7; D unresolved. Trimming removed 1 base from V and 2 bases from J, with 3 bases in between. CDR1 and CDR2 (germline): SEHNR, FQNEAQ (reference sequence). CDR3 length: 12 residues.

The chain has TRBV12-5 and TRBJ1-2; D unclear. In germline, CDR1 is LGHNT, CDR2 FRNRAP. The CDR3 is 14 residues long. V was trimmed by 4 bases and J by 4 bases, leaving 13 bases between them. The CDR3 reads CASGYQDGSYGYTF. CDR3 sequence (DNA): TGTGCTAGTGGTTATCAGGACGGTTCCTATGGCTACACCTTC.

The chain joins TRBV11-2 to TRBJ1-5, with TRBD1 as a possible D gene (6 bases). Germline V gives CDR1 SGHAT, CDR2 FQNNGV. The CDR3 runs 14 residues. V dropped 3 bases and J dropped 5 bases, with 11 bases sitting between them. CDR3 in DNA: TGTGCCAGCAGCTTGTGGGGGCACGATCAGCCCCAGCATTTT. Its protein is CASSLWGHDQPQHF.

The V and J genes are TRBV4-3 and TRBJ2-3; TRBD2 aligns across 8 bases. Germline loops: CDR1 LGHNA, CDR2 YSLEER. This CDR3 has 15 residues. The trim removed 4 bases at V and 1 base at J, leaving 4 bases unmatched. DNA for the CDR3: TGCGCCAGCAGCCCCGGGGGGGGCGGCACAGATACGCAGTATTTT. Amino acids: CASSPGGGGTDTQYF.

V is TRBV6-1 and J is TRBJ2-1; TRBD1 is a possible D gene (5 bases). Deletions cut 6 bases from V and 3 bases from J, with 12 bases between. Per germline, CDR1 MNHNS and CDR2 SASEGT. This CDR3 spans 14 amino acids. For the CDR3, the DNA is TGTGCCAGCAGCAACCACCAGGGCTACAATGAGCAGTTCTTC. This encodes CASSNHQGYNEQFF.

V gene TRBV6-5 combines with J gene TRBJ2-7; no firm D call. Germline assignment: CDR1 MNHEY and CDR2 SVGAGI. The CDR3 covers 12 residues. V lost 7 bases and J lost 2, with 9 bases in between. CDR3 region: CASKVSPYEQYV. DNA of the CDR3: TGTGCCAGCAAGGTGTCCCCCTACGAGCAGTACGTC.

The chain links TRBV5-5 to TRBJ2-5; no definite D call. CDR1 is SGHKS and CDR2 is YYEKEE in the germline V gene (reference sequence). The length of the CDR3 is 13 residues. V shed 0 bases and J shed 3 bases, with 6 bases lying between them. CDR3 nucleotide sequence: TGTGCCAGCAGCTTGGACGTGGAAGAGACCCAGTACTTC. Amino acid sequence: CASSLDVEETQYF.

Here the CDR3 reads CASEQTGLQAFF. For the CDR3, the DNA is TGTGCTAGTGAACAAACAGGTTTACAAGCTTTCTTT. The rearrangement links TRBV12-5 to TRBJ1-1; TRBD1 is a possible D gene (5 bases). The CDR3 contains 12 residues. Germline V gives CDR1 LGHNT, CDR2 FRNRAP. V was shortened by 7 bases and J by 9 bases, with 15 bases between the two germline ends.